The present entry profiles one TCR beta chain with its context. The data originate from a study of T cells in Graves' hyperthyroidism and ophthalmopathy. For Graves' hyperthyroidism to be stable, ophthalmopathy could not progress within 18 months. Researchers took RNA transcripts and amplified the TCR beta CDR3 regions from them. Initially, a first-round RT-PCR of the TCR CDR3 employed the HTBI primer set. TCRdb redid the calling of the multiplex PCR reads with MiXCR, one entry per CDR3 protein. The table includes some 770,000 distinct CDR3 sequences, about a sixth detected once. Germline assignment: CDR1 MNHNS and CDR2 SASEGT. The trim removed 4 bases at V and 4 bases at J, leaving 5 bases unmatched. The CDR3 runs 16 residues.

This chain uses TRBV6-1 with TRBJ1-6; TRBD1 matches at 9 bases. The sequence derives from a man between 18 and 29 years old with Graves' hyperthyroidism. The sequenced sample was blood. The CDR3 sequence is CASSGGQGFYNSPLHF. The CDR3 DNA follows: TGTGCCAGCAGTGGGGGACAGGGCTTTTATAATTCACCCCTCCACTTT.